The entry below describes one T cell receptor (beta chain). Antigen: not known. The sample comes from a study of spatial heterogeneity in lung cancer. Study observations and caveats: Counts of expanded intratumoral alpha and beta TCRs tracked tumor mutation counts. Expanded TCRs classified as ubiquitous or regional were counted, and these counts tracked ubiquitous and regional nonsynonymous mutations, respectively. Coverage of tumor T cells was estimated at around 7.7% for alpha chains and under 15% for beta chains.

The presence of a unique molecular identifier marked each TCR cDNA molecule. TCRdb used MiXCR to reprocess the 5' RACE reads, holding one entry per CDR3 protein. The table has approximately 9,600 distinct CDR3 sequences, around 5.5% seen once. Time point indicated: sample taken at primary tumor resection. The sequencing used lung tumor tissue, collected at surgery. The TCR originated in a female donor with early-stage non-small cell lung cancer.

The CDR3 here is CASSTRTSGSSYEQYF. The CDR3 nucleotides read TGTGCCAGCAGCACCCGGACTAGCGGGAGCTCCTACGAGCAGTACTTC. The chain combines TRBV11-2 with TRBJ2-7; 13 bases are shared with TRBD2. The CDR3 sequence is 16 residues long. V was pared by 5 bases and J by 0 bases, with 4 bases of the junction left unmatched. Germline V gene sequence: CDR1 SGHAT, CDR2 FQNNGV.